The 6 T cell receptor beta chains presented below share a single source sample, sequenced in a study of blood T cell repertoires in COVID-19. Generated by immunoSEQ multiplex PCR, the TCRdb table keeps only in-frame clones and is missing some. There are over 200,000 clones in the sample; about four fifths occur only once, and 2% to 3% lies in the top ten. Sample: peripheral blood. Every receptor here comes from a woman aged 40-49 years with active or convalescent COVID-19.

The chain employs TRBV6-5 and TRBJ2-7; 10 bases map to TRBD2. The CDR3 contains 14 residues. The germline CDR1 and CDR2 sequences are MNHEY and SVGAGI. With V trimmed by 6 bases and J by 2 bases, 4 bases remained unmatched. The CDR3 DNA follows: TGTGCCAGCAGGCCAGCGGGAGGGACCTACGAGCAGTACTTC. This encodes CASRPAGGTYEQYF.

This chain joins TRBV30 and TRBJ2-6, with a possible D match to TRBD1 (5 bases). Germline V gene data show CDR1 as GTSNPN and CDR2 as SVGIG (reference sequence). The ends were cut back, 0 bases at V and 4 bases at J, with 10 bases in the middle. The CDR3 loop spans 15 amino acids. The CDR3, as DNA: TGTGCCTGGAGTGTACAAGGGGCGGGGGCCAACGTCCTGACTTTC. Its translation is CAWSVQGAGANVLTF.

This clone was observed a few times. V and J are TRBV5-6 and TRBJ2-3; D gene unclear. V lost 1 base to trimming and J lost 6 bases, with 6 bases between them. This CDR3 has 12 residues. Germline V gene lookup returns CDR1 SGHDT and CDR2 YYEEEE. CDR3 loop: CASSLTFDTQYF. The DNA for the CDR3 is TGTGCCAGCAGCTTGACTTTTGATACGCAGTATTTT.

The genes are TRBV7-3 and TRBJ1-2, with D uncertain. Trimming shortened V by 4 bases and J by 3 bases, and 18 bases separated the two germline ends. The germline CDR1 and CDR2 sequences are SGHTA and FQGTGA. This CDR3 region has 16 residues. The CDR3 reads CASSSHARAEDYGYTF. CDR3 in DNA: TGTGCCAGCAGCTCCCACGCGAGGGCTGAAGACTATGGCTACACCTTC.

The V and J genes are TRBV12-5 and TRBJ2-3; 7 positions match TRBD1. The CDR3 covers 16 residues. The V gene end was trimmed by 1 base and the J gene end by 6 bases; junction bases not matched to a gene: 10. From germline, CDR1 is LGHNT and CDR2 FRNRAP. This chain's CDR3 is CASGLDGQVGWDTQYF. The CDR3 nucleotides read TGTGCTAGTGGTTTGGACGGACAGGTCGGATGGGATACGCAGTATTTT.

The count of this clone is one. The genes are TRBV6-6 and TRBJ1-2; 7 nucleotides line up with TRBD1. The CDR3 is 12 residues long. The V and J ends lost 6 bases and 6 bases, in that order; junction bases with no gene match: 4. Germline CDR1 MNHNY, CDR2 SVGAGI (reference sequence). The CDR3 DNA follows: TGTGCCAGCAGGGGACAGTCGGATGGCTACACCTTC. Translated, it gives CASRGQSDGYTF.